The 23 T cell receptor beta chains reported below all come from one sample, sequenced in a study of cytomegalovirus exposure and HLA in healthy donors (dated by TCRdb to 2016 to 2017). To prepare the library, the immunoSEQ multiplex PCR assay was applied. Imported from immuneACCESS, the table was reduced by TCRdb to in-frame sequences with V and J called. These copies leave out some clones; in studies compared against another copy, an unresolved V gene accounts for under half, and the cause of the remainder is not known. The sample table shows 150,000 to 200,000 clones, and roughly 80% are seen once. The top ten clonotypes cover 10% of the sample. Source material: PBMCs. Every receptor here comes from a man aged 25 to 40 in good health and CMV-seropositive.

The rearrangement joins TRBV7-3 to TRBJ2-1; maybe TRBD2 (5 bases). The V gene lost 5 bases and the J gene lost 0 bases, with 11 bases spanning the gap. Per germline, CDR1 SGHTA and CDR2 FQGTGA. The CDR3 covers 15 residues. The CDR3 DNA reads TGTGCCAGCAGCCCGGGATTTAGCTCCTACAATGAGCAGTTCTTC. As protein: CASSPGFSSYNEQFF. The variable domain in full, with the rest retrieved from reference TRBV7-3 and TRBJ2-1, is GAGVSQTPSNKVTEKGKYVELRCDPISGHTALYWYRQSLGQGPEFLIYFQGTGAADDSGLPNDRFFAVRPEGSVSTLKIQRTERGDSAVYLCASSPGFSSYNEQFFGPGTRLTVL.

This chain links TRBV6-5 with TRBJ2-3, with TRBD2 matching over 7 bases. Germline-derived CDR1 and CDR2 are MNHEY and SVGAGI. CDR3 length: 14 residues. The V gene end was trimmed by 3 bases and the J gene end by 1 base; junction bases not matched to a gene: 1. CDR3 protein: CASSYAGGTDTQYF. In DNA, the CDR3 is TGTGCCAGCAGTTATGCGGGGGGCACAGATACGCAGTATTTT.

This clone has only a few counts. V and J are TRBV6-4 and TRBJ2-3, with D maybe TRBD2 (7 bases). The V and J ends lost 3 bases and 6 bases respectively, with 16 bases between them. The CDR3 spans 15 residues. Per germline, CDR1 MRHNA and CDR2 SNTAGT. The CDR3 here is CASSEGGGAADTQYF. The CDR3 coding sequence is TGTGCCAGCAGTGAAGGTGGGGGGGCAGCCGATACGCAGTATTTT.

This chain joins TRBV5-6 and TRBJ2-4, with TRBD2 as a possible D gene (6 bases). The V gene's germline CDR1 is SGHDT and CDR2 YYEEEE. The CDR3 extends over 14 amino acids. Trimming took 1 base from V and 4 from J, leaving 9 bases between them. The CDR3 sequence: CASSLPSVKNIQYF. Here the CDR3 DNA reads TGTGCCAGCAGCTTGCCTAGCGTAAAAAACATTCAGTACTTC.

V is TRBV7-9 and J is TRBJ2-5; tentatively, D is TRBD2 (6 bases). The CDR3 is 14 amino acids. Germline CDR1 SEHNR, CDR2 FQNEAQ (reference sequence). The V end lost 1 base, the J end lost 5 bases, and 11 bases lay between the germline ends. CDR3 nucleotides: TGTGCCAGCAGCTTAGAAGGAGGGAAGGAGACCCAGTACTTC. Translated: CASSLEGGKETQYF.

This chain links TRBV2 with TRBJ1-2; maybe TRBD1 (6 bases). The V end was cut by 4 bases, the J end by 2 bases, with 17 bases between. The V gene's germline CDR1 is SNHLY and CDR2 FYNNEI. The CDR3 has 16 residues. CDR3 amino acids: CASSAIGGGTNYGYTF. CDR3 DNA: TGTGCCAGCAGTGCCATAGGGGGGGGGACGAACTATGGCTACACCTTC.

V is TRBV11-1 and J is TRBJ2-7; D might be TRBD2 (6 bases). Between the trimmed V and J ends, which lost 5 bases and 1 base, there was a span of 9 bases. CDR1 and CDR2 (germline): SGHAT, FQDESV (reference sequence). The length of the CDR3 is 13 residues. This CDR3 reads CASSAGHSYEQYF. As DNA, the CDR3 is TGTGCCAGCAGCGCGGGGCATTCCTACGAGCAGTACTTC.

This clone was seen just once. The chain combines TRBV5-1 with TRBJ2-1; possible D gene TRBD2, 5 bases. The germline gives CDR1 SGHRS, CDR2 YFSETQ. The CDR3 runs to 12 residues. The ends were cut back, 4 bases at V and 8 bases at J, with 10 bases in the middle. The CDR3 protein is CASSRSGDEQFF. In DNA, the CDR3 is TGCGCCAGCAGCAGGTCCGGGGATGAGCAGTTCTTC.

The CDR3 DNA is TGCGCCAGCAGCCAAGGACAGGGGCCCCACGAGCAGTACTTC. This encodes CASSQGQGPHEQYF. J is TRBJ2-7 and V is TRBV4-1; TRBD1 matches at 8 bases. The CDR3 has 14 residues. Losses at the gene ends were 1 base for V and 5 bases for J; bases not matched to a gene: 4. Germline V gene data show CDR1 as MGHRA and CDR2 as YSYEKL.

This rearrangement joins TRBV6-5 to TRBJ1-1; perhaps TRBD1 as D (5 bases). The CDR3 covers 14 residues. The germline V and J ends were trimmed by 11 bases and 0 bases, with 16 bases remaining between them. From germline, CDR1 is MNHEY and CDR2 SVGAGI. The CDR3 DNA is TGTGCCTGCCGATGGGGCAGGCTGAACACTGAAGCTTTCTTT. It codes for CACRWGRLNTEAFF.

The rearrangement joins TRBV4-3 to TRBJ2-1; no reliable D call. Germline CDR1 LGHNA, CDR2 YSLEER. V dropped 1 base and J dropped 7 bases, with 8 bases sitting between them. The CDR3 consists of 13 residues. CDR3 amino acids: CASSQGHQNEQFF. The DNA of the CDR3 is TGCGCCAGCAGCCAAGGACACCAGAATGAGCAGTTCTTC.

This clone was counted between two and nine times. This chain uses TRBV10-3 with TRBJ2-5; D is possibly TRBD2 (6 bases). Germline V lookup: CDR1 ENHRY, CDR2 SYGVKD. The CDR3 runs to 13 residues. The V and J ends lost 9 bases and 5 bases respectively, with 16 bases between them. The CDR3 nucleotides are TGTGCCATAGGAGGGGACGCGGGGGAGACCCAGTACTTC. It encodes CAIGGDAGETQYF.

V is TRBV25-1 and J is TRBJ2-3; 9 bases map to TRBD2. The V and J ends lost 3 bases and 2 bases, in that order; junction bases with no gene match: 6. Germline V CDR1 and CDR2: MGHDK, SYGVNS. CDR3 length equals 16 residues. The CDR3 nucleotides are TGTGCCAGCAGTGAGAGTAGGACTAGCGCCACAGATACGCAGTATTTT. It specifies CASSESRTSATDTQYF.

In DNA, the CDR3 is TGTGCCAGCAGAAGGACAGGGTTGTCTAATGCTTTCTTT. This codes for CASRRTGLSNAFF. This rearrangement joins TRBV28 to TRBJ1-1; 8 bases agree with TRBD1. Trimming took 6 bases from V and 11 from J; bases not matched to a gene: 11. Germline CDR1 MDHEN, CDR2 SYDVKM. This CDR3 is 13 amino acids long.

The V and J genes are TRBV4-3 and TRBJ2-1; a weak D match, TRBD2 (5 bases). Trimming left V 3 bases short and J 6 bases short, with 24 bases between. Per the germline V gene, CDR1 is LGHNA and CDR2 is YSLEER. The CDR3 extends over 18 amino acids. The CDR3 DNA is TGCGCCAGCAGCCACACCCCCTTGGAGGTGGGAAAGGGCAATGAGCAGTTCTTC. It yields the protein CASSHTPLEVGKGNEQFF.

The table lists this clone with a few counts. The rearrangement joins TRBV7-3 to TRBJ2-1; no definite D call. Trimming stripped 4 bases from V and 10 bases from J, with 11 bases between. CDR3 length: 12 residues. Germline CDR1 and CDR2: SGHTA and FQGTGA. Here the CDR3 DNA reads TGTGCCAGCAGCTCCGACCCCGGGGAGCAGTTCTTC. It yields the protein CASSSDPGEQFF.

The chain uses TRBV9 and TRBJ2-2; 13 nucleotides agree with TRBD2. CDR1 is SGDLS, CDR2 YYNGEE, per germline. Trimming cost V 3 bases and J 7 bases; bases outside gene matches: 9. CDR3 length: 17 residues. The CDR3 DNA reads TGTGCCAGCAGCGCGAGAGGGACTAGCGGGGCCCACGGGGAGCTGTTTTTT. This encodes CASSARGTSGAHGELFF.

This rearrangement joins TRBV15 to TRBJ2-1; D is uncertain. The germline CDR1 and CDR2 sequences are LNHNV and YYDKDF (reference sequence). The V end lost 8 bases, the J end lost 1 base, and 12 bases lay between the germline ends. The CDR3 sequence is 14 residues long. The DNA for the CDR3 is TGTGCCACCCGATCGGCTAGTTCCTACAATGAGCAGTTCTTC. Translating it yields CATRSASSYNEQFF.

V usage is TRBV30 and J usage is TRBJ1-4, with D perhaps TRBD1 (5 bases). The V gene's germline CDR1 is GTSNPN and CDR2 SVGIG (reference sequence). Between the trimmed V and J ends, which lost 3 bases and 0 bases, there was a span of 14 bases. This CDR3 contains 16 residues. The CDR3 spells CAWRSIGGATNEKLFF. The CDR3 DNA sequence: TGTGCCTGGAGGTCTATAGGAGGGGCAACTAATGAAAAACTGTTTTTT.

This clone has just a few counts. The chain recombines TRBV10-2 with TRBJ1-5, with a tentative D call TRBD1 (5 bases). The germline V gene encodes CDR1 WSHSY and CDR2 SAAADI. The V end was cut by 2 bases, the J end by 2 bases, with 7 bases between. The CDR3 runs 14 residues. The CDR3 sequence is CASSEGAGNQPQHF. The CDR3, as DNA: TGCGCCAGCAGTGAGGGGGCTGGCAATCAGCCCCAGCATTTT.

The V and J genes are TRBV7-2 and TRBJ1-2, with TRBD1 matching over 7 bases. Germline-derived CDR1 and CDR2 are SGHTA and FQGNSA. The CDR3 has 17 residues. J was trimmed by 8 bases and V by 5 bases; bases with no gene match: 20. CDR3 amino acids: CASSPYRQGNMVFGYTF. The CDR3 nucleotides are TGTGCCAGCAGCCCATACCGACAGGGCAATATGGTCTTCGGCTACACCTTC. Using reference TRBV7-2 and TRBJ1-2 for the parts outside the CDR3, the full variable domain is GAGVSQSPSNKVTEKGKDVELRCDPISGHTALYWYRQSLGQGLEFLIYFQGNSAPDKSGLPSDRFSAERTGGSVSTLTIQRTQQEDSAVYLCASSPYRQGNMVFGYTFGSGTRLTVV.

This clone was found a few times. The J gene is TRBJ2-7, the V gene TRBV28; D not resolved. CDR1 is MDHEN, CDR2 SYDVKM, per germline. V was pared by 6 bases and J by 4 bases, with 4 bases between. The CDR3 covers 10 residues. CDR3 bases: TGTGCCAGCAGCACTTACGAGCAGTACTTC. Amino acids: CASSTYEQYF.

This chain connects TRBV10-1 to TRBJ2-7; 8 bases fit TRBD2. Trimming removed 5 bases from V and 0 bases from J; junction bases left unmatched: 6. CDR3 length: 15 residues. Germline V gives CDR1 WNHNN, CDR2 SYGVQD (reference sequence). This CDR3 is CASSTQRGSSYEQYF. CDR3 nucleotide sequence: TGCGCCAGCAGTACCCAGCGGGGGAGCTCCTACGAGCAGTACTTC.